Following are 5 T cell receptor beta chains from one sample sequenced in a study of cytomegalovirus exposure and HLA in healthy donors. PCR primers comprised 60 Vbeta and 13 Jbeta primers. Clones were sequenced by immunoSEQ multiplex PCR, and TCRdb holds only the in-frame ones, with some missing. Altogether over 150,000 clones are present, roughly 80% being singletons, with the ten largest covering 4% to 5.5%. Input material: PBMCs. These receptors all stem from a male donor in good health and CMV-seronegative.

As DNA, the CDR3 is TGCGCCAGCAGCTTTCGAGCCTCCTACAATGAGCAGTTCTTC. Protein sequence: CASSFRASYNEQFF. The chain uses TRBV5-1 and TRBJ2-1, with D unresolved. V was shortened by 2 bases and J by 0 bases, with 6 bases between the two germline ends. CDR1 and CDR2 (germline): SGHRS, YFSETQ. The CDR3 is made up of 14 amino acids.

The chain has TRBV29-1 and TRBJ2-1, with D possibly being TRBD1 (6 bases). Germline CDR1 SQVTM, CDR2 ANQGSEA. V shed 6 bases and J shed 0 bases, with 12 bases lying between them. This CDR3 contains 14 residues. The CDR3 loop reads CSVNRANSYNEQFF. In DNA, the CDR3 is TGCAGCGTCAACAGGGCCAACTCCTACAATGAGCAGTTCTTC.

The table lists this clone with many counts. The rearrangement uses TRBV6-5 and TRBJ1-1; the D gene is possibly TRBD1 (5 bases). The CDR3 has 15 residues. Deletions cut 0 bases from V and 6 bases from J, with 14 bases between. In germline, CDR1 is MNHEY, CDR2 SVGAGI. CDR3 in DNA: TGTGCCAGCAGTTACTCGAGGCAGGGTATCTCTGAAGCTTTCTTT. Residues: CASSYSRQGISEAFF.

The V gene is TRBV5-6, the J gene TRBJ2-7, with D possibly matching TRBD1 (5 bases). With 1 base removed from V and 7 bases from J, the gap between germline ends came to 15 bases. From germline, CDR1 is SGHDT and CDR2 YYEEEE. The CDR3 sequence is 14 residues long. This chain's CDR3 is CASSLPGPGQEQYF. The CDR3 nucleotides read TGTGCCAGCAGCTTGCCAGGGCCAGGGCAAGAGCAGTACTTC.

This sequence joins TRBV6-5 and TRBJ2-7; TRBD1 matches 7 bases. J lost 2 bases, V lost 2 bases, and 3 bases had no gene match. The germline CDR1 and CDR2 sequences are MNHEY and SVGAGI. CDR3 length equals 14 residues. DNA of the CDR3: TGTGCCAGCAGTTACGGGACAGCAACCTACGAGCAGTACTTC. Translation gives CASSYGTATYEQYF.